The clone carrying this T cell receptor beta chain appeared a few times. Between the trimmed V and J ends, which lost 6 bases and 4 bases, there was a span of 7 bases. Germline V gives CDR1 DFQATT, CDR2 SNEGSKA (reference sequence). This CDR3 has 11 amino acids. The data were obtained in a study of blood T cell repertoires in COVID-19. Clones were sequenced by immunoSEQ multiplex PCR, and TCRdb holds only the in-frame ones, with some missing. The table shows 470,000 or so clones, with 75% to 90% occurring only once. This chain connects TRBV20-1 to TRBJ2-1; D not certain. Sequencing was done on a sample of peripheral blood. The sequence derives from a woman aged 25 to 39 with acute or convalescent COVID-19. The CDR3 region has the DNA TGCAGTGCCAACTTATACAATGAGCAGTTCTTC. Translating it yields CSANLYNEQFF.